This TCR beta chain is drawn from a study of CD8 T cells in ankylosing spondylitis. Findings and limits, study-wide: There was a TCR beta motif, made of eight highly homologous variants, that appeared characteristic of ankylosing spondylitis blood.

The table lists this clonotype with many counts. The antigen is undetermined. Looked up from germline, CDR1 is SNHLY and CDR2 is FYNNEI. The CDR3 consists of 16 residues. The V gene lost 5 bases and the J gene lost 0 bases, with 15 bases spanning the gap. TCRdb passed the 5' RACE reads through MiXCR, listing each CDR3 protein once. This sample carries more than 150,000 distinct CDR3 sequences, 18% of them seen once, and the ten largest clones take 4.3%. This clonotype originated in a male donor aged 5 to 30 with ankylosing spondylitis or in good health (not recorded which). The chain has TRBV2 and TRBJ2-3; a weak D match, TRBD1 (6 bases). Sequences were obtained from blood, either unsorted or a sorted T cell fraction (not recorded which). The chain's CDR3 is CASSTRTDPSTDTQYF. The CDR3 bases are TGTGCCAGCAGTACCCGGACAGACCCTAGCACAGATACGCAGTATTTT.